This passage covers 23 T cell receptor beta chains from one sample sequenced in a study of cytomegalovirus exposure and HLA in healthy donors. Amplification used 60 Vbeta primers and 13 Jbeta primers. TCRdb's copy holds only in-frame clones and misses some; the assay was immunoSEQ multiplex PCR. The data contain about 130,000 clones, around 74% of them seen just once; the ten biggest clones take up 4.3%. The sequencing sample was made of PBMCs. All receptors derive from a man aged 18 to 30 in good health and CMV-seropositive.

The CDR3 DNA sequence: TGTGCCAGCAGTGCCGGGACAGGGCCCGGCTACACCTTC. Amino acids: CASSAGTGPGYTF. The rearrangement joins TRBV6-1 to TRBJ1-2; 9 nucleotides align to TRBD1. The CDR3 consists of 13 residues. V was clipped by 4 bases and J by 8 bases; unmatched bases: 5. Germline V lookup: CDR1 MNHNS, CDR2 SASEGT.

This clone was seen only a few times. The chain links TRBV25-1 to TRBJ2-1, with 10 bases aligning to TRBD1. CDR1 is MGHDK and CDR2 is SYGVNS in the germline V gene. With 4 bases clipped from V and 14 bases from J, the junction kept 8 bases outside the gene matches. The CDR3 totals 13 residues. CDR3 residues: CASSGVRDRGEFF. The DNA for the CDR3 is TGTGCCAGCAGTGGCGTCCGGGACAGGGGTGAGTTCTTC.

The chain is built from TRBV4-1 and TRBJ2-3, with 11 nucleotides matching TRBD2. V dropped 5 bases and J dropped 5; count of bases not matched to a gene: 18. The CDR3 covers 19 residues. CDR1 and CDR2 from the germline V gene are MGHRA and YSYEKL. The CDR3 DNA follows: TGCGCCAGCAGCGATGATCTAGCGGGGGGATCCCCGAGGAAAGATACGCAGTATTTT. It specifies CASSDDLAGGSPRKDTQYF.

This clone was found a few times. The rearrangement uses TRBV4-1 and TRBJ2-1, with 7 nucleotides matching TRBD2. J lost 5 bases, V lost 5 bases, and 12 bases had no gene match. The length of the CDR3 is 16 residues. From germline, CDR1 is MGHRA and CDR2 YSYEKL. The CDR3 loop is CASSFLRGSLDNEQFF. For the CDR3, the DNA is TGCGCCAGCAGCTTTCTTCGCGGGAGTCTAGACAATGAGCAGTTCTTC.

This clone came up once. The V call is TRBV19, the J call TRBJ2-1, with 11 bases matching TRBD2. V shed 7 bases, J shed 8 bases, and the junction held 10 bases outside the gene matches. The CDR3 is 15 residues long. From germline, CDR1 is LNHDA and CDR2 SQIVND (reference sequence). CDR3 bases: TGTGCCAGTAAAGAATTGAATAGCGGGAGGGATGAGCAGTTCTTC. Translation: CASKELNSGRDEQFF.

The chain links TRBV30 to TRBJ1-5; 8 bases fit TRBD1. In germline, CDR1 is GTSNPN, CDR2 SVGIG (reference sequence). The CDR3 has 18 amino acids. V shed 2 bases, J shed 6 bases, and the junction held 18 bases outside the gene matches. Here the CDR3 DNA reads TGTGCCTGGAGTTCACCTGAAGCGAGGACAGGGCCTTTTCAGCCCCAGCATTTT. Amino acids: CAWSSPEARTGPFQPQHF.

This rearrangement joins TRBV5-6 to TRBJ2-5; 9 bases are a match to TRBD1. After removal of 4 bases from V and 5 bases from J, the junction contained 15 bases not matched to a gene. The CDR3 totals 17 residues. The germline V gene encodes CDR1 SGHDT and CDR2 YYEEEE. This chain's CDR3 is CASSELPGQGNTETQYF. The DNA for the CDR3 is TGTGCCAGCAGCGAGCTGCCGGGACAGGGTAACACGGAGACCCAGTACTTC. The full variable domain, with the rest looked up from reference TRBV5-6 and TRBJ2-5, is DAGVTQSPTHLIKTRGQQVTLRCSPKSGHDTVSWYQQALGQGPQFIFQYYEEEERQRGNFPDRFSGHQFPNYSSELNVNALLLGDSALYLCASSELPGQGNTETQYFGPGTRLLVL.

CDR3 sequence: CASKQGNYGYTF. The CDR3 DNA reads as TGTGCCAGCAAACAGGGGAACTATGGCTACACCTTC. J is TRBJ1-2 and V is TRBV2; 7 bases match TRBD1. Losses at the gene ends were 7 bases for V and 2 bases for J; bases not matched to a gene: 1. This CDR3 is 12 amino acids long. The V gene's germline CDR1 is SNHLY and CDR2 FYNNEI.

CDR3 nucleotides: TGTGCCACCAGCAGAGGGTCAGGGGGCGGAGGGACAAAACTGTTTTTT. This encodes CATSRGSGGGGTKLFF. V gene TRBV15 combines with J gene TRBJ1-4; 8 bases are a match to TRBD1. The CDR3 consists of 16 residues. The J segment lost 10 bases and the V segment lost 1 base, leaving 11 bases of the junction unmatched. CDR1 and CDR2 (germline): LNHNV, YYDKDF (reference sequence).

The rearrangement uses TRBV7-6 and TRBJ2-3; TRBD2 matches 12 bases. This CDR3 has 16 residues. Germline trimming cut 4 bases from V and 6 bases from J; bases unmatched to any gene: 8. The germline V gene has CDR1 SGHVS and CDR2 FNYEAQ. The DNA for the CDR3 is TGTGCCAGCAGCTCACGCCTTGGGACTAGCGGGGATACGCAGTATTTT. Protein product: CASSSRLGTSGDTQYF.

The chain links TRBV28 to TRBJ1-2; possibly TRBD1 for D (5 bases). Germline V CDR1 and CDR2: MDHEN, SYDVKM. The length of the CDR3 is 16 residues. V gave up 3 bases and J gave up 4 bases, with 18 bases separating them. In DNA, the CDR3 is TGTGCCAGCAGTTTCAACCCGGAGGGGATGAGCTATGGCTACACCTTC. It yields the protein CASSFNPEGMSYGYTF.

The gene calls are TRBV28 and TRBJ1-2; D is undetermined. The CDR3 extends over 13 amino acids. Trimming cost V 3 bases and J 6 bases, with 11 bases left between them. Germline CDR1 reads MDHEN; CDR2 reads SYDVKM. This chain's CDR3 is CASSLPGFNGYTF. DNA of the CDR3: TGTGCCAGCAGTTTGCCCGGGTTTAATGGCTACACCTTC.

The V call is TRBV6-5, the J call TRBJ2-2, with 11 bases that match TRBD2. There are 15 residues in the CDR3. The trim removed 6 bases at V and 4 bases at J, leaving 4 bases unmatched. Per germline, CDR1 MNHEY and CDR2 SVGAGI. In DNA form, the CDR3 reads TGTGCCAGCAGAACTAGCGGGAGTAGCACCGGGGAGCTGTTTTTT. It yields the protein CASRTSGSSTGELFF.

The chain employs TRBV19 and TRBJ1-3, with D unresolved. Germline CDR1 and CDR2: LNHDA and SQIVND (reference sequence). V lost 3 bases to trimming and J lost 0 bases, with 3 bases between them. The CDR3 contains 13 residues. CDR3 amino acids: CASSMSSGNTIYF. The CDR3, as DNA: TGTGCCAGTAGTATGAGCTCTGGAAACACCATATATTTT.

The chain couples TRBV6-5 to TRBJ1-6, with a tentative D call TRBD1 (6 bases). The germline V gene encodes CDR1 MNHEY and CDR2 SVGAGI. This CDR3 region has 15 residues. Trimming took off 3 bases at V and 11 bases at J, with 17 bases between the two ends. The CDR3 region is CASSYYDRFGPPLHF. Written as DNA, the CDR3 is TGTGCCAGCAGTTATTACGACAGGTTCGGTCCACCCCTCCACTTT.

The V call is TRBV4-3, the J call TRBJ1-3; no firm D call. This CDR3 comprises 13 residues. CDR1 and CDR2 (germline): LGHNA, YSLEER. The germline V and J ends were trimmed by 0 bases and 9 bases, with 9 bases remaining between them. The CDR3 DNA is TGCGCCAGCAGCCAAGATGAGGGCGGCACCATATATTTT. This encodes CASSQDEGGTIYF.

The chain combines TRBV28 with TRBJ1-2, with no clear D. The CDR3 sequence is 11 residues long. Trimming took off 6 bases at V and 4 bases at J, with 6 bases between the two ends. Per the germline V gene, CDR1 is MDHEN and CDR2 is SYDVKM. The CDR3 here is CASSQVYGYTF. In DNA, the CDR3 is TGTGCCAGCAGCCAGGTCTATGGCTACACCTTC.

Regarding this clone: One junction end does not reproduce the germline sequence, and a read error may be involved. The chain carries TRBV7-9 and TRBJ1-1, with D hard to call. The CDR3 totals 12 residues. Germline V gives CDR1 SEHNR, CDR2 FQNEAQ (reference sequence). Here the CDR3 reads CSSLTEDTEAFF. CDR3 bases: TGTTCCAGTCTCACGGAGGACACTGAAGCTTTCTTT.

This clone was counted a single time. CDR3 protein: CASSQDGAGGGTDTQYF. CDR3 sequence (DNA): TGCGCCAGCAGCCAAGATGGAGCGGGAGGGGGCACAGATACGCAGTATTTT. The V gene is TRBV4-1, the J gene TRBJ2-3; 10 bases agree with TRBD2. Germline values: CDR1 MGHRA, CDR2 YSYEKL. Trimming at V came to 0 bases and at J to 1 base, leaving 4 bases not matched to a gene. The CDR3 loop spans 17 amino acids.

This clone showed up just a few times. The chain combines TRBV14 with TRBJ2-5, with 7 bases that match TRBD1. The CDR3 runs 14 residues. In germline, CDR1 is SGHDN, CDR2 FVKESK. V was pared by 6 bases and J by 4 bases, with 8 bases of the junction left unmatched. The CDR3 reads CASSYRQGRETQYF. The DNA for the CDR3 is TGTGCCAGCAGTTATCGACAGGGAAGAGAGACCCAGTACTTC.

The CDR3 region is CASSLGQGSGEQYF. In DNA, the CDR3 is TGTGCCAGTAGTCTTGGACAGGGGTCGGGCGAGCAGTACTTC. V gene TRBV19 combines with J gene TRBJ2-7; 9 bases are a match to TRBD1. CDR3 size: 14 residues. Germline CDR1 and CDR2: LNHDA and SQIVND (reference sequence). V was clipped by 5 bases and J by 6 bases; unmatched bases: 8.

This clone has a handful of counts. The chain carries TRBV7-9 and TRBJ2-3; TRBD1 might be the D (6 bases). CDR3 length equals 15 residues. The V gene's germline CDR1 is SEHNR and CDR2 FQNEAQ (reference sequence). V was cut by 4 bases and J by 1 base, with 12 bases left in between. The CDR3 DNA is TGTGCCAGCAGCTCGACAGGTGGGGGCACAGATACGCAGTATTTT. As protein: CASSSTGGGTDTQYF.

This clone has more than one count but fewer than ten. The J gene is TRBJ2-2, the V gene TRBV12-2; the D segment call TRBD2 is taken from the table without a DNA check. TRBV12-2 is a pseudogene. The length of the CDR3 is 21 residues. CDR3 bases: TGTGCAAGTCGCTTTACCCCGGTTAGAGTCGGGACTAGAGGGTTGGACGGGGAGCTGTTTTTT. Translation: CASRFTPVRVGTRGLDGELFF.